This TCR beta chain derives from a study of T cells in tuberculosis. Study-wide points: Smaller distances to GMM-specific TCRs suggested their expansion in active tuberculosis. Smaller alpha distances in active tuberculosis partly reflected shorter CDR3-alpha lengths. A GMM-specific repertoire classifier reached 85% to 90% accuracy, AUROC 0.85 to 0.95.

Tuberculin skin test and IGRA determined adolescents' latent tuberculosis status at entry. This table comes from immunoSEQ multiplex PCR, and its TCRdb copy is limited to in-frame clones, with some not included. The sample lists over 25,000 clones, 90% seen once, with roughly 6.1% in the top ten. For this clone: Antigen unknown.

The CDR3 has 15 residues. Looked up from germline, CDR1 is MGHRA and CDR2 is YSYEKL. V lost 4 bases to trimming and J lost 6 bases; unmatched junction nucleotides: 11. The sample taken for sequencing was PBMCs. The receptor was isolated from a donor aged 5 to 30 with latent tuberculosis or without tuberculosis infection. The genes are TRBV4-1 and TRBJ2-7; TRBD1 agrees at 8 bases. CDR3 protein: CASSRVQGVFGEQYF. As DNA, the CDR3 is TGCGCCAGCAGCCGAGTACAGGGGGTCTTTGGCGAGCAGTACTTC.